This T cell receptor beta chain was profiled in a study of molecular identifiers for immune sequencing clone quantification. From the PCR reads, TCRdb called clonotypes with MiXCR, one entry per CDR3 protein. The table records over 600,000 distinct CDR3 sequences, nearly 20% of them present only once. Study results and caveats: In naive cells, clones above 20 RNA copies held under 1% of molecules, whereas in effector cells they held over 98%.

Notes on this clonotype: Its matching antigen is unknown.

The CDR3 is 16 amino acids. CDR1 is MDHEN, CDR2 SYDVKM, per germline. J gave up 9 bases and V 3 bases, and 13 bases lay outside the gene matches. Sequenced input: naive CD8+ T cells from blood, with Jurkat cell RNA spiked in. As to subset: FACS-sorted CD8+CD4-CCR7+CD45RA+ naive T cells. The V call is TRBV28, the J call TRBJ2-2; 7 bases are a match to TRBD2. The TCR sequence derives from a human donor in good health. Some libraries in this study had Jurkat cell RNA spiked in. CDR3 sequence: CASSLVGGGRTRELFF. The CDR3 nucleotides are TGTGCCAGCAGTTTGGTCGGGGGAGGGCGGACCCGGGAGCTGTTTTTT.